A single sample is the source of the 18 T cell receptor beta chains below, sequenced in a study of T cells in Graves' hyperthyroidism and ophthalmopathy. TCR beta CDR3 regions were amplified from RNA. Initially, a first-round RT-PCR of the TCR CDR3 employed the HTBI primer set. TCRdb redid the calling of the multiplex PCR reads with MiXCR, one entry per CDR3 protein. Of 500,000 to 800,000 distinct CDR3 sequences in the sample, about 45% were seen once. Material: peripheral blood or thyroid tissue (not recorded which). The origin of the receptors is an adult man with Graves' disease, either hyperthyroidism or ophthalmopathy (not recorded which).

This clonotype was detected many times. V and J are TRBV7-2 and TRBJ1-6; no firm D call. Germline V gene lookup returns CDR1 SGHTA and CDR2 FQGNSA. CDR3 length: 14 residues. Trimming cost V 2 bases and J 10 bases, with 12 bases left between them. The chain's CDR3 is CASSLLGFLSPLHF. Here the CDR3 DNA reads TGTGCCAGCAGCTTATTGGGGTTTCTATCACCCCTCCACTTT.

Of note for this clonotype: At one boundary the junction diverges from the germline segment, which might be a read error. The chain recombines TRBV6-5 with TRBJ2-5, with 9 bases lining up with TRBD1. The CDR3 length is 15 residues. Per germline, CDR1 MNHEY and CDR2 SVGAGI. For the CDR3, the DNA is TGTGCCGGCAGTCCCACAGGGGGCACGGCTGAGACCCAGTACTTC. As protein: CAGSPTGGTAETQYF.

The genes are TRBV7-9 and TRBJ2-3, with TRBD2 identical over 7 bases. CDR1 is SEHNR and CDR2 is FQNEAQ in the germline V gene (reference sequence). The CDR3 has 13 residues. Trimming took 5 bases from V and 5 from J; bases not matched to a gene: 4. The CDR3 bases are TGTGCCAGCAGCCCTTGGGGGGGAGATACGCAGTATTTT. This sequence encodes CASSPWGGDTQYF.

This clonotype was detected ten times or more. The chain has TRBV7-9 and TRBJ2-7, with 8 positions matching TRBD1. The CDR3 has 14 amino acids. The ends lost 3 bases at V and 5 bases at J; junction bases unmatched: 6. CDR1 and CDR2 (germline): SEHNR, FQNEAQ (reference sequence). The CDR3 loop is CASSFGTGRDEQYF. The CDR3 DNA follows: TGTGCCAGCAGCTTCGGGACAGGTCGCGACGAGCAGTACTTC.

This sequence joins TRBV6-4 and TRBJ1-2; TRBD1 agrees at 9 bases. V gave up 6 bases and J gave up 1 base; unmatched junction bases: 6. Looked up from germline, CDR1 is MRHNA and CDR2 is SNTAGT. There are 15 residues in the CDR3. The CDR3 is CASRDRGRSNYGYTF. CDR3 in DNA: TGTGCCAGCAGGGACAGGGGTCGGAGTAACTATGGCTACACCTTC.

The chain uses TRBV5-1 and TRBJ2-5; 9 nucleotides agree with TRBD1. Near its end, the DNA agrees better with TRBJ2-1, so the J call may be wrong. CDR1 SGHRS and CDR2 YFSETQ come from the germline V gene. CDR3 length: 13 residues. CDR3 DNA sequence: TGCGCCAGCAGCCGTAGACAGGGGGAGACCCAGTTCTTC. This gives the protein CASSRRQGETQFF.

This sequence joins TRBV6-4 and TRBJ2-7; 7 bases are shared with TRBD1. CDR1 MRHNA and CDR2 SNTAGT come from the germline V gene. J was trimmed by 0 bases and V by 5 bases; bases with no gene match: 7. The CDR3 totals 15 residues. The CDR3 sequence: CASSPTGVSSYEQYF. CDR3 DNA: TGTGCCAGCAGTCCTACAGGGGTAAGCTCCTACGAGCAGTACTTC.

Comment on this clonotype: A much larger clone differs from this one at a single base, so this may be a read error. For the CDR3, the DNA is TGTGCCGGCCTTCTTCAGGGGGTTAACTATGGCTACACCTTC. Translation: CAGLLQGVNYGYTF. The chain combines TRBV2 with TRBJ1-2; 7 positions match TRBD1. From germline, CDR1 is SNHLY and CDR2 FYNNEI. The CDR3 is made up of 14 amino acids. The junction had 10 bases not matched to a gene; V was cut back by 11 bases and J by 1 base.

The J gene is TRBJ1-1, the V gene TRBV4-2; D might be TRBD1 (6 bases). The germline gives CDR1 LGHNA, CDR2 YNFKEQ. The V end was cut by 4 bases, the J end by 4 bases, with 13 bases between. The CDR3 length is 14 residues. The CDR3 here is CASSPGGGATEAFF. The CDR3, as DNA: TGTGCCAGCAGCCCCGGGGGGGGGGCCACTGAAGCTTTCTTT.

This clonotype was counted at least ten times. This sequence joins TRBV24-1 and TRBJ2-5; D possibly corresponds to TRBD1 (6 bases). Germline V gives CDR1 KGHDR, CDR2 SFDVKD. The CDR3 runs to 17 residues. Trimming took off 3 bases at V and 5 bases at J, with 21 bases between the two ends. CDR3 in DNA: TGTGCCACCAGTGATAGAACAGGCCAAGGGGGTCGGGAGACCCAGTACTTC. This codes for CATSDRTGQGGRETQYF.

CDR3 coding DNA: TGTGCCAGCAGTTACGTCCTGGGGGCATCGAAGGGTTCACCCCTCCACTTT. Its protein is CASSYVLGASKGSPLHF. The V gene is TRBV2, the J gene TRBJ1-6; D is possibly TRBD1 (6 bases). The germline CDR1 and CDR2 sequences are SNHLY and FYNNEI. Trimming took off 5 bases at V and 9 bases at J, with 23 bases between the two ends. The length of the CDR3 is 17 residues.

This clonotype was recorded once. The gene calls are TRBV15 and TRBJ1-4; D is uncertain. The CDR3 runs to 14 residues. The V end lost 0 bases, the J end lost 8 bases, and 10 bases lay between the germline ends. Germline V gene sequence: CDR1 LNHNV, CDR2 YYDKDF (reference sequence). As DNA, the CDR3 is TGTGCCACCAGCAGAGAGACACGGGGAGAAAAACTGTTTTTT. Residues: CATSRETRGEKLFF.

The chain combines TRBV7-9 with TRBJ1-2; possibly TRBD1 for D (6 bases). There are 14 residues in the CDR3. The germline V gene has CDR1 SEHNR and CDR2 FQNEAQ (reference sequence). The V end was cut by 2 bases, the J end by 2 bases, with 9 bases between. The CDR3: CASSLNRANYGYTF. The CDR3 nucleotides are TGTGCCAGCAGCTTAAACAGGGCAAACTATGGCTACACCTTC.

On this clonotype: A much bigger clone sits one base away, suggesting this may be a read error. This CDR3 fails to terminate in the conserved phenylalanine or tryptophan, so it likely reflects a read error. CDR3 loop: CAISEGTSGAYEQYL. In nucleotides, the CDR3 is TGTGCCATCAGTGAGGGGACTAGCGGGGCCTACGAGCAGTACCTC. The chain employs TRBV10-3 and TRBJ2-7; 13 positions match TRBD2. The CDR3 consists of 15 residues. Looked up from germline, CDR1 is ENHRY and CDR2 is SYGVKD. Losses at the gene ends were 2 bases for V and 2 bases for J; bases not matched to a gene: 0.

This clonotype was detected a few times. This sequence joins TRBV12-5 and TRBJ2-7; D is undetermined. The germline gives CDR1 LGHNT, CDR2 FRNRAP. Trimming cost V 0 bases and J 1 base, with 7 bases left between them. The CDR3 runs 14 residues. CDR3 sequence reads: CASGLVPDSYEQYF. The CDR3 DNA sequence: TGTGCTAGTGGTTTGGTCCCTGATTCCTACGAGCAGTACTTC.

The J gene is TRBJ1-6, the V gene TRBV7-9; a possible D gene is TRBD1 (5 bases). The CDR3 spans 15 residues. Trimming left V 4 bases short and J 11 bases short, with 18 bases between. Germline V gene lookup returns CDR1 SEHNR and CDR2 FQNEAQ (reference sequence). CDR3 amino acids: CASSSLQDITAPLHF. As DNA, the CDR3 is TGTGCCAGCAGCTCGCTACAGGACATTACAGCACCCCTCCACTTT. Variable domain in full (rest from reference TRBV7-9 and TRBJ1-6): DTGVSQNPRHKITKRGQNVTFRCDPISEHNRLYWYRQTLGQGPEFLTYFQNEAQLEKSRLLSDRFSAERPKGSFSTLEIQRTEQGDSAMYLCASSSLQDITAPLHFGNGTRLTVT.

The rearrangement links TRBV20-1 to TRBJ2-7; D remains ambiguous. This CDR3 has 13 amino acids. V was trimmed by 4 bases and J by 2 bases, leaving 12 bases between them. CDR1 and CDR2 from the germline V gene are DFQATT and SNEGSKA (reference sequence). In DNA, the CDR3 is TGCAGTGCTAAAGAGGATATTACCTACGAGCAGTACTTC. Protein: CSAKEDITYEQYF.

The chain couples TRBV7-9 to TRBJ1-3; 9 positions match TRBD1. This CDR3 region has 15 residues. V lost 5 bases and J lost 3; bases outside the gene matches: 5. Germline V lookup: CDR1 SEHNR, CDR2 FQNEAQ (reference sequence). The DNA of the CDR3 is TGTGCCAGCAGCGGTCGACAGGGGGTTGGAAACACCATATATTTT. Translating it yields CASSGRQGVGNTIYF.